This T cell receptor (beta chain) appears in the sequencing data of a study of blood T cell repertoires in COVID-19. The CDR3 sequence is 13 residues long. As originally analysed: Using reference gene primer amplification, nucleated cell counts were estimated. Assay: immunoSEQ multiplex PCR; the TCRdb copy retains only in-frame clones and omits some. The DNA gave D and trimming, while V, J and clone size come from that table. The data contain 190,000 or so clones, 87% of them singletons. Sequenced: peripheral blood. The rearrangement joins TRBV21-1 to TRBJ1-2; no check of the table's D call, TRBD1, against the DNA was made. TRBV21-1 is recorded as a pseudogene. This sequence originates from a man aged 40-49 years with active or convalescent COVID-19. The CDR3 loop reads CASSGDRCYGYTF. CDR3 DNA: TGTGCCAGCAGTGGGGACAGGTGCTATGGCTACACCTTC.